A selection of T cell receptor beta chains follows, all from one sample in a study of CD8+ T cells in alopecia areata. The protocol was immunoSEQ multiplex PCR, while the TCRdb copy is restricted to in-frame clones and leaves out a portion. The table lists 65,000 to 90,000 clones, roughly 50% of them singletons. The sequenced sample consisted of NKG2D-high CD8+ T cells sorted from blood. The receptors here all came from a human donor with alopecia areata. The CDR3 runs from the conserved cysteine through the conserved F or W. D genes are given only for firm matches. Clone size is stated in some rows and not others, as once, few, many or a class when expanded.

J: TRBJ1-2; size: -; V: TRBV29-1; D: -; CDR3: CSVDGNGYTF; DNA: TGCAGCGTTGATGGGAATGGCTACACCTTC
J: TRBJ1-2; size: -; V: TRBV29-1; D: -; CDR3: CSVQTLDINYGYTF; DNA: TGCAGCGTTCAGACCTTAGACATCAACTATGGCTACACCTTC
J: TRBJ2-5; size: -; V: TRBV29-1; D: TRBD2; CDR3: CSVRGTSGGETQYF; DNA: TGCAGCGTCCGTGGGACTAGCGGGGGAGAGACCCAGTACTTC
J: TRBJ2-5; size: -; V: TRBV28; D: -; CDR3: CASSLRAKETQYF; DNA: TGTGCCAGCAGTTTAAGGGCCAAAGAGACCCAGTACTTC
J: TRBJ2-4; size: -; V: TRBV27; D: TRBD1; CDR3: CASSLRTGAKNIQYF; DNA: TGTGCCAGCAGTTTACGGACAGGGGCAAAAAACATTCAGTACTTC
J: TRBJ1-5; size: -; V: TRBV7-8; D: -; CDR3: CASSAHRENQPQHF; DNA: TGTGCCAGCAGCGCGCACAGGGAAAATCAGCCCCAGCATTTT
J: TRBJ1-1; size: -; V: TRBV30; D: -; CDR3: CAWSDGGFGPEAFF; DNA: TGTGCCTGGAGTGATGGGGGTTTTGGGCCTGAAGCTTTCTTT
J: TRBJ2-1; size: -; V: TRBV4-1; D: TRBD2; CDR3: CASSQGGLSSYNEQFF; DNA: TGCGCCAGCAGCCAGGGGGGACTAAGCTCCTACAATGAGCAGTTCTTC
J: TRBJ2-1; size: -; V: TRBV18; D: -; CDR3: CASSPGLVEQFF; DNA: TGTGCCAGCTCACCAGGACTGGTTGAGCAGTTCTTC
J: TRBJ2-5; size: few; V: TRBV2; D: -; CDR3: CASSASGVQETQYF; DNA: TGTGCCAGCAGTGCTTCAGGGGTACAAGAGACCCAGTACTTC
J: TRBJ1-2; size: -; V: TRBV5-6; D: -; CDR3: CASSPWEGRGYTF; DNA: TGTGCCAGCAGCCCCTGGGAGGGGCGCGGCTACACCTTC
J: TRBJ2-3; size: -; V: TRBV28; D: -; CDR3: CASNNAYTQYF; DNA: TGTGCCAGCAATAATGCCTATACGCAGTATTTT
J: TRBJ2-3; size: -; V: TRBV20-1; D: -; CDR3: CSARTDTQYF; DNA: TGCAGTGCTAGGACAGATACGCAGTATTTT
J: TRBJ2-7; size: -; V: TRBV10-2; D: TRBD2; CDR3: CASGGGPYEQYF; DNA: TGCGCCAGCGGCGGGGGTCCCTACGAGCAGTACTTC
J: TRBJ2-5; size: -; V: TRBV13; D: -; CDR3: CASSYGETQYF; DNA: TGTGCCAGCAGCTACGGAGAGACCCAGTACTTC
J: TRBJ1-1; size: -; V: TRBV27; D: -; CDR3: CASISVNTEAFF; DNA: TGTGCCAGCATATCGGTGAACACTGAAGCTTTCTTT
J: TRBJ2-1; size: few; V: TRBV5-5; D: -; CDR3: CASSLFAYNEQFF; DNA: TGTGCCAGCAGCTTATTTGCCTACAATGAGCAGTTCTTC
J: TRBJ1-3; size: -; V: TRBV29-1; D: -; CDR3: CSVEIPPNTIYF; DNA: TGCAGCGTTGAGATTCCCCCAAACACCATATATTTT
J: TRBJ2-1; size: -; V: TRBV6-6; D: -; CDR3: CASTLGRNEQFF; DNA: TGTGCCAGCACCTTAGGGCGCAATGAGCAGTTCTTC
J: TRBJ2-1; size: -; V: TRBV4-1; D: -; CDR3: CASGIAASSYNEQFF; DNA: TGCGCCAGCGGTATAGCGGCGAGCTCCTACAATGAGCAGTTCTTC
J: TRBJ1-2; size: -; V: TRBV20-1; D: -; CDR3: CSASNYGYTF; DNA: TGCAGTGCTAGCAACTATGGCTACACCTTC
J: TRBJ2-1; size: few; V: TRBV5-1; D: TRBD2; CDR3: CASTALAGYNEQFF; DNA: TGCGCCAGCACCGCACTAGCGGGGTACAATGAGCAGTTCTTC
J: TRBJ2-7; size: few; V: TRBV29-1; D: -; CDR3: CSVVWGSSYEQYF; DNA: TGCAGCGTTGTATGGGGGAGCTCCTACGAGCAGTACTTC
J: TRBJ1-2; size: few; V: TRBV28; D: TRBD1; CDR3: CASSFGTGSGYTF; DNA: TGTGCCAGCAGTTTCGGGACAGGAAGTGGCTACACCTTC
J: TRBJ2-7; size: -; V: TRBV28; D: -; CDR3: CASRDARRYEQYF; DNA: TGTGCCAGTAGGGATGCCCGACGTTACGAGCAGTACTTC
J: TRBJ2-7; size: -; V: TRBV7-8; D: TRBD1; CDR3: CASSTNEQGLVGYEQYF; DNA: TGTGCCAGCAGCACGAATGAACAGGGGTTGGTAGGCTACGAGCAGTACTTC
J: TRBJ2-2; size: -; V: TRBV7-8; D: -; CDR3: CASSLAWGENTGELFF; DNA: TGTGCCAGCAGCTTAGCGTGGGGGGAGAACACCGGGGAGCTGTTTTTT
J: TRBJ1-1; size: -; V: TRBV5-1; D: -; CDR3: CASSLESGEAFF; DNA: TGCGCCAGCAGCTTGGAGTCAGGCGAAGCTTTCTTT
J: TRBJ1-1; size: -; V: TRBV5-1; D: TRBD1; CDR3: CASSSGGEMNTEAFF; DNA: TGCGCCAGCAGCTCAGGGGGTGAGATGAACACTGAAGCTTTCTTT
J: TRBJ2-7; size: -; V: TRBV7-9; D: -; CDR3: CASSPPLGNEQYF; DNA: TGTGCCAGCAGCCCTCCCCTCGGGAACGAGCAGTACTTC
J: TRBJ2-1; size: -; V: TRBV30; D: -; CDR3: CAWSIDEQFF; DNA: TGTGCCTGGAGTATCGATGAGCAGTTCTTC
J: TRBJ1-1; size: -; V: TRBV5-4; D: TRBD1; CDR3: CASSGQGVMNTEAFF; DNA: TGTGCCAGCTCCGGACAGGGGGTGATGAACACTGAAGCTTTCTTT
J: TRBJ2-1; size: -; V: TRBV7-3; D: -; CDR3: CASSLGRNEQFF; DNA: TGTGCCAGCAGCTTAGGTCGGAATGAGCAGTTCTTC
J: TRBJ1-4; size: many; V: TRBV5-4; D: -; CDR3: CASSLDRGTFEKLFF; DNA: TGTGCCAGCAGCTTGGACAGAGGAACTTTTGAAAAACTGTTTTTT
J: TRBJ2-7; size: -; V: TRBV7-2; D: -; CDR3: CASSLVPREQYF; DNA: TGTGCCAGCAGCTTAGTCCCACGCGAGCAGTACTTC
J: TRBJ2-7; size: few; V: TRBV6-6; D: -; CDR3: CASSGTGGVYEQYF; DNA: TGTGCCAGCAGCGGGACGGGGGGCGTCTACGAGCAGTACTTC
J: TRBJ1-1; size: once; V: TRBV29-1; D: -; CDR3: CSASGGFF; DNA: TGCAGCGCAAGTGGAGGTTTCTTT
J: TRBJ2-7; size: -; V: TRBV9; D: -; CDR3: CASSVSAAGVYEQYF; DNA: TGTGCCAGCAGCGTGTCCGCAGCGGGTGTCTACGAGCAGTACTTC
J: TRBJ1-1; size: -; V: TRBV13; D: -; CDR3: CASGVGNTEAFF; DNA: TGTGCCAGCGGGGTGGGAAACACTGAAGCTTTCTTT
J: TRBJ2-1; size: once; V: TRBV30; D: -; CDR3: CAWSPFRENEQFF; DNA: TGTGCCTGGAGTCCGTTTAGGGAAAATGAGCAGTTCTTC
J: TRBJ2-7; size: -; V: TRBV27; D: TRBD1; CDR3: CASSPRGQGTYEQYF; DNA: TGTGCCAGCAGTCCCCGGGGACAGGGGACCTACGAGCAGTACTTC
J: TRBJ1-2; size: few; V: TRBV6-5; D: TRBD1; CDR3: CASRTGDYLGYTF; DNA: TGTGCCAGCAGGACAGGGGATTATCTCGGCTACACCTTC
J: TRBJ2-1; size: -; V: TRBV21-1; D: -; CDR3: CASSKDPPRGEQFF; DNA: TGTGCCAGCAGCAAAGATCCTCCTAGGGGCGAGCAGTTCTTC
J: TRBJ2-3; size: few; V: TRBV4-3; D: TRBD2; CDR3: CASSPREADTQYF; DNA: TGCGCCAGCAGTCCCCGGGAGGCAGATACGCAGTATTTT
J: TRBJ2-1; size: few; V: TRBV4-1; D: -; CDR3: CASSLTYNEQFF; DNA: TGCGCCAGCAGCTTAACGTACAATGAGCAGTTCTTC
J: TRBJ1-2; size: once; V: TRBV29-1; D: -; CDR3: CSVVDNPYGYTF; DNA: TGCAGCGTGGTTGACAACCCCTATGGCTACACCTTC
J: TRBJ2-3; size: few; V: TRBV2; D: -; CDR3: CASRALAGSTDTQYF; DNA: TGTGCCAGCCGTGCCTTGGCGGGAAGCACAGATACGCAGTATTTT
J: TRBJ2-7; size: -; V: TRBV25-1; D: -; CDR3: CASSGQGSYEQYF; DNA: TGTGCCAGCAGTGGGCAGGGCTCCTACGAGCAGTACTTC
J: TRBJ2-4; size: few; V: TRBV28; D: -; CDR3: CASSLWGLSNIQYF; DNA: TGTGCCAGCAGTTTATGGGGTCTCTCAAACATTCAGTACTTC
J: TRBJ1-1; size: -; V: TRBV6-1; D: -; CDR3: CASSDFWDNTEAFF; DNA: TGTGCCAGCAGTGACTTCTGGGACAACACTGAAGCTTTCTTT
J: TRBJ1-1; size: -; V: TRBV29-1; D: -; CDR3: CSVVLYTSSWTEAFF; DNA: TGCAGCGTTGTTCTGTACACCTCGTCCTGGACTGAAGCTTTCTTT
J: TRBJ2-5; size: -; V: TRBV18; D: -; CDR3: CASSPIKTPQETQYF; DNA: TGTGCCAGCTCACCTATAAAGACTCCCCAAGAGACCCAGTACTTC
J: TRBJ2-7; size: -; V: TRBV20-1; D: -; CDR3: CSVSDEQYF; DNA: TGCAGTGTCTCCGACGAGCAGTACTTC
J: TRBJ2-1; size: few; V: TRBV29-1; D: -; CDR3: CSVAVSTTAEQFF; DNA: TGCAGCGTTGCGGTCAGCACAACGGCTGAGCAGTTCTTC
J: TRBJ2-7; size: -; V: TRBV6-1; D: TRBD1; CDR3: CASSLTGVGEQYF; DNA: TGTGCCAGCAGTCTGACAGGGGTAGGCGAGCAGTACTTC
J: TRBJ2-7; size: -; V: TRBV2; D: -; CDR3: CASGRGSTEQYF; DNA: TGTGCCAGCGGGCGAGGAAGCACTGAGCAGTACTTC
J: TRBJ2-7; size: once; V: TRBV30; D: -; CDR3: CACRTAAYEQYF; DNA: TGTGCCTGTAGGACAGCCGCCTACGAGCAGTACTTC
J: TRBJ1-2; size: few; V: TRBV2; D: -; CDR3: CASSEAPSNYGYTF; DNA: TGTGCCAGCAGTGAAGCCCCCTCTAACTATGGCTACACCTTC
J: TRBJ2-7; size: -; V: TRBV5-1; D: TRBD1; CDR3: CASSPVGAGQDEKYF; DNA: TGCGCCAGCAGCCCTGTCGGAGCCGGACAGGATGAAAAGTACTTC
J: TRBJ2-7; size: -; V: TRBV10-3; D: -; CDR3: CAISEGKGRLADEQYF; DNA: TGTGCCATCAGTGAGGGAAAGGGTAGGCTCGCTGACGAGCAGTACTTC